This passage covers 2 T cell receptor beta chains from one sample sequenced in a study of blood T cell repertoires in COVID-19. Profiled with immunoSEQ multiplex PCR; TCRdb holds only in-frame clones, not every one. The sample consists of about 120,000 clones, 72% of them appearing once. Sequencing used peripheral blood. The receptors come from an older woman with acute or convalescent COVID-19.

This clone was recorded only once. The CDR3 region is CASSDRGHSNEKLFF. The CDR3 DNA is TGCGCCAGCAGCGACAGGGGGCATAGTAATGAAAAACTGTTTTTT. The chain uses TRBV5-1 and TRBJ1-4, with 10 bases aligning to TRBD1. This CDR3 has 15 residues. CDR1 SGHRS and CDR2 YFSETQ come from the germline V gene. Trimming cost V 4 bases and J 4 bases; bases outside gene matches: 4.

A single count supports this clone. The rearrangement uses TRBV5-6 and TRBJ2-1; TRBD1 aligns across 9 bases. Looked up from germline, CDR1 is SGHDT and CDR2 is YYEEEE. V shed 1 base and J 7 bases; nucleotides not matched to a gene: 9. This CDR3 has 16 residues. CDR3 residues: CASSLFRQGDENEQFF. CDR3 DNA sequence: TGTGCCAGCAGCTTGTTTCGACAGGGGGACGAAAATGAGCAGTTCTTC.